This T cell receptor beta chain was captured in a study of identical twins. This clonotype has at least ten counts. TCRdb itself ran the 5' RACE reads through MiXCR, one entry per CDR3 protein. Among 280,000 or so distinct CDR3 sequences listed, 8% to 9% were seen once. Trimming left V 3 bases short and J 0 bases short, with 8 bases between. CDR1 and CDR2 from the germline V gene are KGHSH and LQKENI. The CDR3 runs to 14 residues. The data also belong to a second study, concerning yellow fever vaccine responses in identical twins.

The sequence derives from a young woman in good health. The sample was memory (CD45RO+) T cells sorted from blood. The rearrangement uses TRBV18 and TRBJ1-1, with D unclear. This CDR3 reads CASSPGVLNTEAFF. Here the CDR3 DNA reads TGTGCCAGCTCACCTGGGGTACTGAACACTGAAGCTTTCTTT. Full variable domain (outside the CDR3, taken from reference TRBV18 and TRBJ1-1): NAGVMQNPRHLVRRRGQEARLRCSPMKGHSHVYWYRQLPEEGLKFMVYLQKENIIDESGMPKERFSAEFPKEGPSILRIQQVVRGDSAAYFCASSPGVLNTEAFFGQGTRLTVV.